This T cell receptor (beta chain) emerged from a study of cytomegalovirus exposure and HLA in healthy donors. Overall study context: From 150 million to 200 million T cells, an earlier analysis saw under 140 million unique TCR beta sequences. Study findings and constraints: The majority of CMV-associated TCR beta chains were reported as apparently HLA-restricted in a later analysis. High specificity and sensitivity for cytomegalovirus status were reported for the classifier.

On this clone itself: Its antigen is unidentified.

V lost 4 bases and J lost 1, with 19 bases in between. CDR1 is SGHNT and CDR2 is YENEEA in the germline V gene. CDR3 length equals 17 residues. The PCR used 60 Vbeta and 13 Jbeta primers. Clones were read by immunoSEQ multiplex PCR, and TCRdb kept only the in-frame ones, dropping some. The data show about 220,000 clones, with 75% seen just once and less than 2% held by the top ten. The sequence was collected from a woman aged 25 to 45 in good health and CMV-seronegative. This chain connects TRBV11-3 to TRBJ1-1, with a weak D call TRBD1 (6 bases). Input material: PBMCs. The CDR3 spells CASSWGGWGAQNTEAFF. The CDR3 bases are TGTGCCAGCAGCTGGGGGGGGTGGGGGGCCCAGAACACTGAAGCTTTCTTT.